The 16 T cell receptor beta chains presented below share a single source sample, sequenced in a study of cytomegalovirus exposure and HLA in healthy donors. The study ran its PCR with 60 Vbeta and 13 Jbeta primers. Here immunoSEQ multiplex PCR was the method, and the copy in TCRdb shows in-frame clones only, minus some. The sample consists of under 100,000 clones, less than 85% of them appearing once. Sequencing used PBMCs. The receptors shown here come from a human donor in good health.

This chain uses TRBV2 with TRBJ2-3; D is undetermined. The V gene lost 4 bases and the J gene lost 0 bases, with 14 bases spanning the gap. This CDR3 region has 16 residues. CDR1 and CDR2 (germline): SNHLY, FYNNEI. This CDR3 reads CASSAWSLSSTDTQYF. Written as DNA, the CDR3 is TGTGCCAGCAGTGCCTGGAGTCTTTCTAGCACAGATACGCAGTATTTT.

The rearrangement uses TRBV30 and TRBJ2-7; D gene unclear. Looked up from germline, CDR1 is GTSNPN and CDR2 is SVGIG (reference sequence). The CDR3 is made up of 16 amino acids. Between the trimmed V and J ends, which lost 2 bases and 1 base, there was a span of 18 bases. The CDR3 region is CAWSLPLGLRSYEQYF. CDR3 DNA: TGTGCCTGGAGTCTGCCCCTCGGGTTGAGGTCCTACGAGCAGTACTTC.

V and J are TRBV6-6 and TRBJ1-1; D not certain. The CDR3 sequence is 11 residues long. Germline CDR1 MNHNY, CDR2 SVGAGI (reference sequence). Trimming cost V 5 bases and J 11 bases, with 12 bases left between them. The CDR3 spells CASSEVRWAFF. The DNA for the CDR3 is TGTGCCAGCAGTGAGGTCCGGTGGGCTTTCTTT.

The chain combines TRBV7-2 with TRBJ1-1; TRBD1 is a possible D gene (5 bases). The CDR3 totals 15 residues. V was pared by 1 base and J by 3 bases, with 12 bases between. CDR1 and CDR2 (germline): SGHTA, FQGNSA. Here the CDR3 reads CASSLGQGGDTEAFF. The CDR3, as DNA: TGTGCCAGCAGCTTAGGGCAGGGTGGGGACACTGAAGCTTTCTTT.

CDR3 sequence: CASSLATAGRYGYTF. The CDR3 coding sequence is TGTGCCAGCAGCTTAGCGACGGCAGGCCGCTATGGCTACACCTTC. J is TRBJ1-2 and V is TRBV7-9; D gene uncertain. The CDR3 runs to 15 residues. V gave up 0 bases and J gave up 4 bases, with 12 bases separating them. Per germline, CDR1 SEHNR and CDR2 FQNEAQ (reference sequence).

V is TRBV19 and J is TRBJ2-7, with 11 bases identical to TRBD2. CDR3 length: 14 amino acids. V shed 9 bases, J shed 1 base, and the junction held 5 bases outside the gene matches. Germline lookup yields CDR1 LNHDA and CDR2 SQIVND (reference sequence). The CDR3 here is CASATSGNSYEQYF. CDR3 DNA: TGTGCCAGCGCGACTAGCGGGAATTCCTACGAGCAGTACTTC.

This sequence joins TRBV25-1 and TRBJ2-7; D might be TRBD1 (6 bases). The CDR3 is made up of 12 amino acids. The germline V gene has CDR1 MGHDK and CDR2 SYGVNS. The V end was cut by 5 bases, the J end by 9 bases, with 14 bases between. CDR3 sequence: CASSSGQLGQYF. In DNA form, the CDR3 reads TGTGCCAGCAGTTCGGGACAACTCGGGCAGTACTTC.

The genes are TRBV9 and TRBJ2-1; TRBD2 matches 9 bases. J was trimmed by 11 bases and V by 0 bases; bases with no gene match: 9. This CDR3 is built from 15 residues. CDR1 SGDLS and CDR2 YYNGEE come from the germline V gene. Written as DNA, the CDR3 is TGTGCCAGCAGCGTAGGTAGCGGGGGAGGATGGAAGCAGTTCTTC. It encodes CASSVGSGGGWKQFF.

This chain links TRBV4-3 with TRBJ2-5, with 15 bases fitting TRBD2. The CDR3 has 17 amino acids. Germline CDR1 and CDR2: LGHNA and YSLEER. V lost 3 bases, J lost 7 bases, and 9 bases stayed unmatched. The CDR3 protein is CASSQGLAGGPGGTQYF. The CDR3 nucleotides are TGCGCCAGCAGCCAGGGACTAGCGGGGGGCCCCGGAGGGACCCAGTACTTC.

The CDR3 DNA reads TGTGCCAGCTCACCAGTAAAGGGGGAAGCTTTCTTT. Translating gives CASSPVKGEAFF. The rearrangement links TRBV18 to TRBJ1-1, with D perhaps matching TRBD1 (5 bases). The CDR3 is 12 residues long. Germline CDR1 is KGHSH and CDR2 is LQKENI. Trimming stripped 2 bases from V and 8 bases from J, with 9 bases between.

The rearrangement links TRBV7-2 to TRBJ2-7, with 9 bases matching TRBD2. J was trimmed by 7 bases and V by 5 bases; bases with no gene match: 9. The CDR3 has 14 amino acids. Germline V gene sequence: CDR1 SGHTA, CDR2 FQGNSA. CDR3 amino acids: CASSPTPAGGEQYF. CDR3 in DNA: TGTGCCAGCAGCCCAACTCCAGCGGGGGGAGAGCAGTACTTC.

V and J are TRBV9 and TRBJ2-2, with D maybe TRBD2 (6 bases). Trimming took 0 bases from V and 7 from J, leaving 10 bases between them. This CDR3 has 14 residues. CDR1 and CDR2 from the germline V gene are SGDLS and YYNGEE. This CDR3 is CASSVAVAVGELFF. As DNA, the CDR3 is TGTGCCAGCAGCGTAGCTGTAGCGGTCGGGGAGCTGTTTTTT.

V and J are TRBV27 and TRBJ1-1; TRBD1 is a possible D gene (5 bases). The CDR3 extends over 13 amino acids. Germline CDR1 and CDR2: MNHEY and SMNVEV (reference sequence). The V end lost 5 bases, the J end lost 6 bases, and 13 bases lay between the germline ends. The CDR3 spells CASSPMGGPEAFF. CDR3 DNA: TGTGCCAGCAGTCCCATGGGGGGACCTGAAGCTTTCTTT.

The chain joins TRBV9 to TRBJ1-5, with D possibly TRBD1 on 6 matching bases. Trimming took 3 bases from V and 7 from J, leaving 14 bases between them. The CDR3 sequence is 14 residues long. CDR1 is SGDLS and CDR2 is YYNGEE in the germline V gene. The CDR3 reads CASSGPGEMQPQHF. CDR3 nucleotide sequence: TGTGCCAGCAGCGGACCAGGGGAAATGCAGCCCCAGCATTTT.

The V gene is TRBV19, the J gene TRBJ1-1; the match to TRBD1 covers 8 bases. Trimming took 5 bases from V and 2 from J; bases not matched to a gene: 4. The germline gives CDR1 LNHDA, CDR2 SQIVND (reference sequence). This CDR3 has 14 amino acids. CDR3 bases: TGTGCCAGTAGTTCGGACAGGGCAAACACTGAAGCTTTCTTT. Protein: CASSSDRANTEAFF.

V usage is TRBV7-8 and J usage is TRBJ1-5; D is unresolved. The V end was cut by 3 bases, the J end by 7 bases, with 7 bases between. CDR3 length: 12 residues. Germline CDR1 reads SGHVS; CDR2 reads FQNEAQ. The CDR3 protein is CASSFQSQPQHF. The CDR3 DNA is TGTGCCAGCAGCTTTCAGTCGCAGCCCCAGCATTTT.